This entry concerns a single T cell receptor beta chain. Its antigen is as yet unknown. These data originate in a study of T cells expressing NK-cell markers. One entry per CDR3 protein, without DNA, is what TCRdb gives after re-calling the 5' RACE reads. The sample yields just under 150,000 distinct CDR3 sequences, of which the top ten take up approximately 12%. The germline CDR1 and CDR2 sequences are DFQATT and SNEGSKA (reference sequence). The CDR3 has 15 residues. Notes on the study in general: NKG2C+ dominant clonotype frequencies in several donors were roughly 1.0-7.5% of CD8+ T cells.

V usage is TRBV20-1 and J usage is TRBJ2-2; TCRdb selects TRBD1, and the lack of DNA leaves this call unchecked. This sequence was found in a man aged 18 to 30 in good health. The sequenced material came from blood T cells: a sorted CD56 or NKG2C T cell subset, CD4+ or CD8+ T cells, or bulk PBMC T cells (not recorded which). This chain's CDR3 is CSARDYRGEAGELFF.